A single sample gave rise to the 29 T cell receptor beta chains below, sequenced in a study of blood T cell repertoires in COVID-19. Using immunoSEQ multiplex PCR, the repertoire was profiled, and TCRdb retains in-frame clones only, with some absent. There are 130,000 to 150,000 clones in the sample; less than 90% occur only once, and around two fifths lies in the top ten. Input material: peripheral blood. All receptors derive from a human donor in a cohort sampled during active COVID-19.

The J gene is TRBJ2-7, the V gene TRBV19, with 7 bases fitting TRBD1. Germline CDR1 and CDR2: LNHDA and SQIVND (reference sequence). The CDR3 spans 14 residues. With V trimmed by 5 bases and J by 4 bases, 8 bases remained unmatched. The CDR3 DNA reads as TGTGCCAGTAGTCGAGGACAGGCTACGTACGAGCAGTACTTC. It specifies CASSRGQATYEQYF.

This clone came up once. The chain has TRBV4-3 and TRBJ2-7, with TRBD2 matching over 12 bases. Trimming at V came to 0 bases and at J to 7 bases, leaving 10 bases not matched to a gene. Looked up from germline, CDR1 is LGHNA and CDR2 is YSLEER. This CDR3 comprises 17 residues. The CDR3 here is CASSQDLLAGGRGEQYF. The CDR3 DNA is TGCGCCAGCAGCCAAGATCTCCTAGCGGGGGGGAGGGGAGAGCAGTACTTC.

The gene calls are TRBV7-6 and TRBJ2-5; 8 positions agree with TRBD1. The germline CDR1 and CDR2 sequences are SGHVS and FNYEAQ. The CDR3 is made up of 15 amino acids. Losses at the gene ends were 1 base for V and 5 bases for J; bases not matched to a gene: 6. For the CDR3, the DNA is TGTGCCAGCAGCTTAGGTGCCAGGGGGCCGGAGACCCAGTACTTC. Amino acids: CASSLGARGPETQYF. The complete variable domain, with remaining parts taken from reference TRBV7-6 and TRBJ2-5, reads GAGVSQSPRYKVTKRGQDVALRCDPISGHVSLYWYRQALGQGPEFLTYFNYEAQQDKSGLPNDRFSAERPEGSISTLTIQRTEQRDSAMYRCASSLGARGPETQYFGPGTRLLVL.

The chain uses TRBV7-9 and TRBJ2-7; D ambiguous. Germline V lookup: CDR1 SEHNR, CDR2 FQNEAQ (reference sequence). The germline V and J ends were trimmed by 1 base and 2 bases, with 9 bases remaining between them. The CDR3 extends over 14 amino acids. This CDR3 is CASSLGPLAYEQYF. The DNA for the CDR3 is TGTGCCAGCAGCTTAGGGCCGTTGGCCTACGAGCAGTACTTC. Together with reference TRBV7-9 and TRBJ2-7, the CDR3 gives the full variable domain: DTGVSQNPRHKITKRGQNVTFRCDPISEHNRLYWYRQTLGQGPEFLTYFQNEAQLEKSRLLSDRFSAERPKGSFSTLEIQRTEQGDSAMYLCASSLGPLAYEQYFGPGTRLTVT.

The CDR3: CASSPTPLRGAADTQYF. The CDR3 bases are TGTGCCAGCAGCCCTACCCCCTTGCGGGGGGCGGCAGATACGCAGTATTTT. This chain joins TRBV7-2 and TRBJ2-3, with TRBD2 matching 8 bases. Germline CDR1 reads SGHTA; CDR2 reads FQGNSA. Unmatched junction bases numbered 14, after V lost 5 bases and J lost 4 bases. This CDR3 region has 17 residues.

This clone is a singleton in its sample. The DNA for the CDR3 is TGCGCCAGCGGGACCACAGGGGACTACGAGCAGTACTTC. The encoded protein is CASGTTGDYEQYF. The chain uses TRBV5-1 and TRBJ2-7; TRBD1 matches 7 bases. This CDR3 region has 13 residues. Per germline, CDR1 SGHRS and CDR2 YFSETQ. The J segment lost 3 bases and the V segment lost 7 bases, leaving 7 bases of the junction unmatched.

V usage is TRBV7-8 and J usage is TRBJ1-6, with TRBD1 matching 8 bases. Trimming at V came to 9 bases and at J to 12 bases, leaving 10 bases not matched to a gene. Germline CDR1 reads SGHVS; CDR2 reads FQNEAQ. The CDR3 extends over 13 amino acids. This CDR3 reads CARLDREEVPLHF. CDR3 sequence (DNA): TGTGCCAGATTGGACAGGGAAGAGGTACCCCTCCACTTT. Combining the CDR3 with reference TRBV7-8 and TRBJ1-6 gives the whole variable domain GAGVSQSPRYKVAKRGQDVALRCDPISGHVSLFWYQQALGQGPEFLTYFQNEAQLDKSGLPSDRFFAERPEGSVSTLKIQRTQQEDSAVYLCARLDREEVPLHFGNGTRLTVT.

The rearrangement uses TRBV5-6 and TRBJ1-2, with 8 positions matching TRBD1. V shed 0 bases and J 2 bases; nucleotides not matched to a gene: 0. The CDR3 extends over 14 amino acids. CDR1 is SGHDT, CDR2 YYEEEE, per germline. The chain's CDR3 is CASSLDRGNYGYTF. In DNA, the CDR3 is TGTGCCAGCAGCTTGGACAGGGGGAACTATGGCTACACCTTC.

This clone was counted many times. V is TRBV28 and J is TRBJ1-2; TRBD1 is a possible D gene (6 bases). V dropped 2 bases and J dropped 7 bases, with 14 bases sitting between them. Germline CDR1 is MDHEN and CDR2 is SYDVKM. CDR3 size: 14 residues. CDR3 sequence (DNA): TGTGCCAGCAGTTTACTAGGCAGGGGTGGTGGCTACACCTTC. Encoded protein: CASSLLGRGGGYTF.

The CDR3, as DNA: TGCGCCAGCAGCCAACTTACAGGGACTGGAAACACCATATATTTT. The encoded protein is CASSQLTGTGNTIYF. The chain couples TRBV4-3 to TRBJ1-3; D is perhaps TRBD1 (6 bases). V was trimmed by 2 bases and J by 2 bases, leaving 10 bases between them. Germline CDR1 and CDR2: LGHNA and YSLEER. CDR3 length: 15 residues.

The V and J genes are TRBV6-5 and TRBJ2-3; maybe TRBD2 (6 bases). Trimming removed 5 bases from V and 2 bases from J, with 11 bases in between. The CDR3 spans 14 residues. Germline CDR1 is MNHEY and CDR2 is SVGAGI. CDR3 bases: TGTGCCAGCAGTAGTGGCGGGGACACAGATACGCAGTATTTT. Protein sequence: CASSSGGDTDTQYF.

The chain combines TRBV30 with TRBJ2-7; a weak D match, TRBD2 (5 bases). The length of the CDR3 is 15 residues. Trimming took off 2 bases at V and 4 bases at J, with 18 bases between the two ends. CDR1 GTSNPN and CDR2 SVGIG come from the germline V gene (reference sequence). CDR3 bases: TGTGCCTGGAGTTCCCCCTTAGCCGCGGGTTACGAGCAGTACTTC. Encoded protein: CAWSSPLAAGYEQYF.

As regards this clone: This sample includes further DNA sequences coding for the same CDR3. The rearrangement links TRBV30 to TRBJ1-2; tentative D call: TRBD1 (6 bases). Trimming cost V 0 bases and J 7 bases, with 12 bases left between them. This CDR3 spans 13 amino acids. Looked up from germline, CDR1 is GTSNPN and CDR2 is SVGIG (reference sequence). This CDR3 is CAWSVGGGGGYTF. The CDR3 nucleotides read TGTGCCTGGAGTGTTGGAGGGGGGGGTGGCTACACCTTC.

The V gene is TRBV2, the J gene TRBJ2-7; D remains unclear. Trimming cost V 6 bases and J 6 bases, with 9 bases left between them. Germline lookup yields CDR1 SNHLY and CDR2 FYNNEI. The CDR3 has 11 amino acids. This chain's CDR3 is CASSLKSEQYF. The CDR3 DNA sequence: TGTGCCAGCAGCTTAAAATCCGAGCAGTACTTC.

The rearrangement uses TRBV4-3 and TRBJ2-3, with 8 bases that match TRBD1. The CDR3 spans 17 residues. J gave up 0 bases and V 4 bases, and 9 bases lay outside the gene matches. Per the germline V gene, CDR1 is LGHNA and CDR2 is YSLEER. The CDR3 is CASSPSLTGVSTDTQYF. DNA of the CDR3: TGCGCCAGCAGCCCATCCTTGACAGGGGTCAGCACAGATACGCAGTATTTT.

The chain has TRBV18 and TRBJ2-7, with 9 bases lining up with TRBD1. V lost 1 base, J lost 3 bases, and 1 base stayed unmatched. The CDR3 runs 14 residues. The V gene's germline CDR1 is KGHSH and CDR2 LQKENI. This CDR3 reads CASSPRTGDYEQYF. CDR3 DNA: TGTGCCAGCTCACCACGGACAGGGGACTACGAGCAGTACTTC.

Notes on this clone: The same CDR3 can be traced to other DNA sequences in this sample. CDR3 DNA: TGTGCCAGCTCACCACCGGGACAGGGGACCGGGGAGCTGTTTTTT. It encodes CASSPPGQGTGELFF. The V gene is TRBV18, the J gene TRBJ2-2, with 10 bases that match TRBD1. With V trimmed by 0 bases and J by 5 bases, 0 bases remained unmatched. The germline CDR1 and CDR2 sequences are KGHSH and LQKENI. This CDR3 contains 15 residues.

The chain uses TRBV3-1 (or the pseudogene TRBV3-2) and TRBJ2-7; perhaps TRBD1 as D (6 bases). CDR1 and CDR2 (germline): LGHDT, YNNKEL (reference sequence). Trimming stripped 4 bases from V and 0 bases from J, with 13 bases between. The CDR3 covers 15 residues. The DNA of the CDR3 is TGTGCCAGCAGCCTTGACAGGACAACCTCCTACGAGCAGTACTTC. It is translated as CASSLDRTTSYEQYF.

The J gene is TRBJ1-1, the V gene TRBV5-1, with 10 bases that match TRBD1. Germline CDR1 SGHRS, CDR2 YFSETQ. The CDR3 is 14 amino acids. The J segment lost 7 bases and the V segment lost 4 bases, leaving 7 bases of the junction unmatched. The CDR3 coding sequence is TGCGCCAGCAGCACGACAGGGGGCAAGGGTGAAGCTTTCTTT. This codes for CASSTTGGKGEAFF.

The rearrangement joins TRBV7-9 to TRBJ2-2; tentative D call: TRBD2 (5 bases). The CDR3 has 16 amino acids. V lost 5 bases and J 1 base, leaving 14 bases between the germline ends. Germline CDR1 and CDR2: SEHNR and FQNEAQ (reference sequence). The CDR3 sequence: CASSPLALMNTGELFF. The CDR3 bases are TGTGCCAGCAGCCCCCTAGCACTAATGAACACCGGGGAGCTGTTTTTT. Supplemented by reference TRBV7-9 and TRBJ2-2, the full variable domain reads DTGVSQNPRHKITKRGQNVTFRCDPISEHNRLYWYRQTLGQGPEFLTYFQNEAQLEKSRLLSDRFSAERPKGSFSTLEIQRTEQGDSAMYLCASSPLALMNTGELFFGEGSRLTVL.

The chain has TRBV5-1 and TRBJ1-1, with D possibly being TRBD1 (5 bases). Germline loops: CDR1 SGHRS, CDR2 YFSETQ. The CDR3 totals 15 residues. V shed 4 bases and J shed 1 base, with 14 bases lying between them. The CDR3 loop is CASSPIGVRNTEAFF. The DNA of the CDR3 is TGCGCCAGCAGCCCCATAGGGGTCCGGAACACTGAAGCTTTCTTT.

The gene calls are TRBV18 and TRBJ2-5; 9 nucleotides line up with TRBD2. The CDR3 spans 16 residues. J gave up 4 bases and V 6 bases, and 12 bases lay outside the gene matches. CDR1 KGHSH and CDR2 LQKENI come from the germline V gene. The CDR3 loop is CASSQQAGGVLETQYF. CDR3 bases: TGTGCCAGCTCTCAACAAGCGGGGGGAGTCCTAGAGACCCAGTACTTC.

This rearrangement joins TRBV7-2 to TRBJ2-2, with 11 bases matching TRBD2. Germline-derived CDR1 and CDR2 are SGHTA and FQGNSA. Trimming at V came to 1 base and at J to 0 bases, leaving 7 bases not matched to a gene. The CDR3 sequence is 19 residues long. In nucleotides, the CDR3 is TGTGCCAGCAGCTTAGTCGGGCTAGCGGGGGGCACGAACACCGGGGAGCTGTTTTTT. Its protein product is CASSLVGLAGGTNTGELFF.

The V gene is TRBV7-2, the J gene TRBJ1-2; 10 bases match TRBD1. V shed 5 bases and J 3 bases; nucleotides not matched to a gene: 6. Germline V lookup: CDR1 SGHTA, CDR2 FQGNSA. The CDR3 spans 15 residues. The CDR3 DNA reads TGTGCCAGCAGCGCCAGACAGGGGGCCCACTATGGCTACACCTTC. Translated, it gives CASSARQGAHYGYTF.

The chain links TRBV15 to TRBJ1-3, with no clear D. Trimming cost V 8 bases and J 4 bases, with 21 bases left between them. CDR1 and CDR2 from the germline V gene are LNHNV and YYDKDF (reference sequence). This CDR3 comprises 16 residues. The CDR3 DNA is TGTGCCACCCGCGCGTCCGGGGTTTTGACGGGAAACACCATATATTTT. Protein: CATRASGVLTGNTIYF.

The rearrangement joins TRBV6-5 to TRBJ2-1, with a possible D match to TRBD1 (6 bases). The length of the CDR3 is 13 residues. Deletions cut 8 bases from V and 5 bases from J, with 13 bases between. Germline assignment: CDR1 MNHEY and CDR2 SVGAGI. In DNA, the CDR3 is TGTGCCAGCTACAGGGAAGTAAACAATGAGCAGTTCTTC. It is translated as CASYREVNNEQFF.

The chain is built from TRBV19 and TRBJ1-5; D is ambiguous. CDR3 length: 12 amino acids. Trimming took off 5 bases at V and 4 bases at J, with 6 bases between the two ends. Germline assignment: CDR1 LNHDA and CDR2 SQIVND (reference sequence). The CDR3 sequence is CASSLNNQPQHF. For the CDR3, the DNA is TGTGCCAGTAGTCTAAATAATCAGCCCCAGCATTTT.

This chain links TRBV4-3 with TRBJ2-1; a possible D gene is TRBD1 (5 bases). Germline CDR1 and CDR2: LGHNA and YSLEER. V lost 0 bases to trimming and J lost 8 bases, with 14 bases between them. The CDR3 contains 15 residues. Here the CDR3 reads CASSQDRNWGYEQFF. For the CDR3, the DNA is TGCGCCAGCAGCCAAGACCGGAATTGGGGCTATGAGCAGTTCTTC.

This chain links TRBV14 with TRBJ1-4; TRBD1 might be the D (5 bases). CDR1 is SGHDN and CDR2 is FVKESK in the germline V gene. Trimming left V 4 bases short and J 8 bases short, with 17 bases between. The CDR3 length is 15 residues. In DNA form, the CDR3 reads TGTGCCAGCAGCCCCCTGGGGCAGGGTGACGAAAAACTGTTTTTT. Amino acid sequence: CASSPLGQGDEKLFF.